This TCR beta chain is from a study of T cell repertoires in ileal Crohn's disease. As for the study in general: Median disease duration was about 8.2 years; 35% smoked at surgery.

Trimming took 7 bases from V and 3 from J, leaving 13 bases between them. The CDR3 runs to 15 residues. The germline V gene has CDR1 SNHLY and CDR2 FYNNEI. Study-level points and caveats: Clonal expansions were more frequent in active smokers than non-smokers at surgery. Mucosal expansions were suggested to be mainly CD8 T cells.

Produced via immunoSEQ multiplex PCR; TCRdb's table is partial and in-frame only. The sample shows fewer than 4,000 clones, roughly 80% of them seen only once. With regard to this clone: Its antigen is not identified.

The chain combines TRBV2 with TRBJ2-6; D perhaps matches TRBD1 (6 bases). This sequence was found in an adult with Crohn's disease. What was sequenced was ileal tissue. The CDR3 DNA is TGTGCCAGCAAAGATTTCAGGGGTGGGGCCAACGTCCTGACTTTC. Translation: CASKDFRGGANVLTF.